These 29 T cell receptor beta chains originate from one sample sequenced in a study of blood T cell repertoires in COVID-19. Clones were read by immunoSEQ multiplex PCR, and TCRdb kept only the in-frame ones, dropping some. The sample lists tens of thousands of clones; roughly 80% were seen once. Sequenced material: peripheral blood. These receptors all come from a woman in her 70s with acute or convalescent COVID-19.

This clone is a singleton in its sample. CDR3 protein: CASSLYGGDQPQHF. CDR3 DNA sequence: TGCGCCAGCAGCCTGTACGGGGGGGATCAGCCCCAGCATTTT. The rearrangement links TRBV5-1 to TRBJ1-5; D possibly corresponds to TRBD1 (5 bases). The length of the CDR3 is 14 residues. Germline V gene data show CDR1 as SGHRS and CDR2 as YFSETQ. V was shortened by 4 bases and J by 5 bases, with 13 bases between the two germline ends.

CDR3 region: CASSYSVQYYGYTF. CDR3 nucleotides: TGTGCCAGCAGTTACTCTGTGCAGTATTATGGCTACACCTTC. The rearrangement links TRBV6-5 to TRBJ1-2; D is uncertain. Germline-derived CDR1 and CDR2 are MNHEY and SVGAGI. This CDR3 is 14 amino acids long. The ends were cut back, 0 bases at V and 5 bases at J, with 10 bases in the middle.

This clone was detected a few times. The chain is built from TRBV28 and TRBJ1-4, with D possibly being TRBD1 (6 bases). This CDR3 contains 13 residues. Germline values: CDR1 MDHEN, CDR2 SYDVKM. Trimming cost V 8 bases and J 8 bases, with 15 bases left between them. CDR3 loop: CASFRRDTEKLFF. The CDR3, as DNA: TGTGCCAGCTTCCGCAGGGACACGGAAAAACTGTTTTTT.

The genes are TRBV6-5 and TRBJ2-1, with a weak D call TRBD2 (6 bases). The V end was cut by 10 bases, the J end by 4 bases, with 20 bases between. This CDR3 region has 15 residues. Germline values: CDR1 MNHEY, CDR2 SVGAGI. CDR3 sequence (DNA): TGTGCCACCTCTTACGGGAGAGTCGGGTACAATGAGCAGTTCTTC. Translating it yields CATSYGRVGYNEQFF.

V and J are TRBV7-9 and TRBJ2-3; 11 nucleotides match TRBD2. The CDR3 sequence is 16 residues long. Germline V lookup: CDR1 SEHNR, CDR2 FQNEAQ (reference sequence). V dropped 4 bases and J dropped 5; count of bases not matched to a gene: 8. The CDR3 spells CASSYLLAGVGDTQYF. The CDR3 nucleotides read TGTGCCAGCAGCTACCTACTAGCGGGGGTGGGAGATACGCAGTATTTT.

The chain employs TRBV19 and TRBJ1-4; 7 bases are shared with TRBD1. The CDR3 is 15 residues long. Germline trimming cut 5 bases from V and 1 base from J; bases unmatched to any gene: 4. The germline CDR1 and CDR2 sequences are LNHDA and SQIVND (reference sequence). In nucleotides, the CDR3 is TGTGCCAGTAGTGCCCGACAGGGAACTAATGAAAAACTGTTTTTT. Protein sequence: CASSARQGTNEKLFF.

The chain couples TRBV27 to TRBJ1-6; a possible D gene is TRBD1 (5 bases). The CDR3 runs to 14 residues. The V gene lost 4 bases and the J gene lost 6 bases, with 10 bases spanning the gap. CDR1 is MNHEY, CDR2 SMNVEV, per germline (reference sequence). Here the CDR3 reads CASSYRGGNSPLHF. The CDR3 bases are TGTGCCAGCAGTTATCGGGGGGGTAATTCACCCCTCCACTTT.

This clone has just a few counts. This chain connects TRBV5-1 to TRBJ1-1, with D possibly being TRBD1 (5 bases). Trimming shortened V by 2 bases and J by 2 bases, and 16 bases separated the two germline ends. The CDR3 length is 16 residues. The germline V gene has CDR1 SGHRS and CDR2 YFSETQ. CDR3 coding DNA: TGCGCCAGCAGCTTACCCCTCCAGGGAATCAACACTGAAGCTTTCTTT. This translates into CASSLPLQGINTEAFF. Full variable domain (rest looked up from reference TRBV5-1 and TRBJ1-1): KAGVTQTPRYLIKTRGQQVTLSCSPISGHRSVSWYQQTPGQGLQFLFEYFSETQRNKGNFPGRFSGRQFSNSRSEMNVSTLELGDSALYLCASSLPLQGINTEAFFGQGTRLTVV.

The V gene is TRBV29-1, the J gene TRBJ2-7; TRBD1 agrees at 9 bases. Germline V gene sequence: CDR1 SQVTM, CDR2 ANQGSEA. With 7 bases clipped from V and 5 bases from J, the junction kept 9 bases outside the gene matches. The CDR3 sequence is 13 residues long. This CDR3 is CSAYRGLEDEQYF. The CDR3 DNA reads TGCAGCGCCTACAGGGGGCTCGAAGACGAGCAGTACTTC.

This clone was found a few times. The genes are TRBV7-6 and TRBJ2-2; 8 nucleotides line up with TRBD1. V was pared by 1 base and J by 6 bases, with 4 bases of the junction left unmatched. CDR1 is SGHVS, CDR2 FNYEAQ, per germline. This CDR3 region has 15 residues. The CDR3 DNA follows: TGTGCCAGCAGCTTAGGGACAGGGCCGGCCGGGGAGCTGTTTTTT. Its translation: CASSLGTGPAGELFF.

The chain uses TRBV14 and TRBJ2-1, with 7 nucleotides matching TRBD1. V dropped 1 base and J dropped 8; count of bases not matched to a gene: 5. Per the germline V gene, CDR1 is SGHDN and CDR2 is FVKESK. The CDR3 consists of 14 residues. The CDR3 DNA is TGTGCCAGCAGCCAAGCCACAGGGGTGGATGAGCAGTTCTTC. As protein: CASSQATGVDEQFF.

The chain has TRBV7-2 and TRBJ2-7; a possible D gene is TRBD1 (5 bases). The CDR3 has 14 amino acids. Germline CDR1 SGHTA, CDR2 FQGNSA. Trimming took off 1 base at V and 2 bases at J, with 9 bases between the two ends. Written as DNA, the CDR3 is TGTGCCAGCAGCTTAGTTTCAGGGCCCTACGAGCAGTACTTC. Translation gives CASSLVSGPYEQYF.

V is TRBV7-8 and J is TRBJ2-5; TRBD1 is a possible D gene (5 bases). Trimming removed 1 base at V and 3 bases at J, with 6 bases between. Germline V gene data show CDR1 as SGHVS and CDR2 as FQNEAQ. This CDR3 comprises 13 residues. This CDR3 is CASSLGQKETQYF. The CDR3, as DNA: TGTGCCAGCAGCTTAGGACAGAAAGAGACCCAGTACTTC.

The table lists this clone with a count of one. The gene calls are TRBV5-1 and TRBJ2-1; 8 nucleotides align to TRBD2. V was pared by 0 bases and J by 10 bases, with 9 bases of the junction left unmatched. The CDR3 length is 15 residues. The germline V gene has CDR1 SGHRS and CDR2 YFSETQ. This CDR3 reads CASSLDGRAFSEQFF. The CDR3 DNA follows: TGCGCCAGCAGCTTGGACGGGAGGGCCTTTTCGGAGCAGTTCTTC.

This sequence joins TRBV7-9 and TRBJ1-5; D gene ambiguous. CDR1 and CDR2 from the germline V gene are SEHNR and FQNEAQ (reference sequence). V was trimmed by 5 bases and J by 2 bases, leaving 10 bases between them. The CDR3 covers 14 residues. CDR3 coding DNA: TGTGCCAGCAGCCCAGCGATTGGCAATCAGCCCCAGCATTTT. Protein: CASSPAIGNQPQHF.

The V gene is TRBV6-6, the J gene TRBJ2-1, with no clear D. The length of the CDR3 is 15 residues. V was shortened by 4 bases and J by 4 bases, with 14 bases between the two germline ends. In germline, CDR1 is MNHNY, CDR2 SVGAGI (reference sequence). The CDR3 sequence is CASSLRGVDYNEQFF. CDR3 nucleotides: TGTGCCAGCAGTTTAAGAGGTGTCGATTACAATGAGCAGTTCTTC.

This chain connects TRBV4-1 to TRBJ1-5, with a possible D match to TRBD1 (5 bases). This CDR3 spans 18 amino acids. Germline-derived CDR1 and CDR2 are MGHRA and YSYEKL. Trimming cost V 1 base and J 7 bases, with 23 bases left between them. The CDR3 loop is CASSQGTSSDGRGQPQHF. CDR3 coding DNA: TGCGCCAGCAGCCAAGGTACCAGTTCAGACGGGAGGGGACAGCCCCAGCATTTT.

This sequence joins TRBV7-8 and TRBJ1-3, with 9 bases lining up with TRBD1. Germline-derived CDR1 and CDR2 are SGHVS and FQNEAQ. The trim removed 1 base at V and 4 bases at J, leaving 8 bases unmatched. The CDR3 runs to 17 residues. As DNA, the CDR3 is TGTGCCAGCAGCTTAGGATTACAGGGGGCGCAGGGAAACACCATATATTTT. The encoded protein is CASSLGLQGAQGNTIYF. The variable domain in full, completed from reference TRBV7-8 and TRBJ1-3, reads GAGVSQSPRYKVAKRGQDVALRCDPISGHVSLFWYQQALGQGPEFLTYFQNEAQLDKSGLPSDRFFAERPEGSVSTLKIQRTQQEDSAVYLCASSLGLQGAQGNTIYFGEGSWLTVV.

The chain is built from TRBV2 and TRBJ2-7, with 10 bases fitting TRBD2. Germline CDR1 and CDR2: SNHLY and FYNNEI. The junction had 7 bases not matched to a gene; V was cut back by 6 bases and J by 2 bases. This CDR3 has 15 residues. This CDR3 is CASRSGLARTYEQYF. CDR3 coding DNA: TGTGCCAGCAGATCGGGACTAGCGAGAACCTACGAGCAGTACTTC.

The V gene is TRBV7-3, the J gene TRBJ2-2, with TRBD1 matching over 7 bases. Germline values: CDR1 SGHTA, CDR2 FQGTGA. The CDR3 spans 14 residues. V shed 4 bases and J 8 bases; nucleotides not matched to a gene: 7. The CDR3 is CASSSYGQVGELFF. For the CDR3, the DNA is TGTGCCAGCAGCTCATACGGACAGGTTGGGGAGCTGTTTTTT.

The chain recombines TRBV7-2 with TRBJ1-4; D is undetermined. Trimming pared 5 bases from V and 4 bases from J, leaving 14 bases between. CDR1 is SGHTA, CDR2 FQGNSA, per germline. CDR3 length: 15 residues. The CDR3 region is CASSPAGRVNEKLFF. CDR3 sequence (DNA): TGTGCCAGCAGCCCCGCGGGAAGAGTTAATGAAAAACTGTTTTTT.

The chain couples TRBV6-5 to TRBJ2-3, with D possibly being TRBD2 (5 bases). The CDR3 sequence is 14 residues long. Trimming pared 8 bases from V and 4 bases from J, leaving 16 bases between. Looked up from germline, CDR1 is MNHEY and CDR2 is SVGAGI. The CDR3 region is CASAWLASSDTQYF. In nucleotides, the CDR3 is TGTGCCAGCGCCTGGCTAGCTAGCTCAGATACGCAGTATTTT.

The CDR3 sequence: CASRSSGRAADTQYF. The CDR3 DNA reads as TGTGCCAGCAGATCTAGCGGGAGGGCCGCAGATACGCAGTATTTT. The chain has TRBV6-5 and TRBJ2-3; 12 nucleotides match TRBD2. The germline CDR1 and CDR2 sequences are MNHEY and SVGAGI. The CDR3 loop spans 15 amino acids. Germline trimming cut 6 bases from V and 4 bases from J; bases unmatched to any gene: 5.

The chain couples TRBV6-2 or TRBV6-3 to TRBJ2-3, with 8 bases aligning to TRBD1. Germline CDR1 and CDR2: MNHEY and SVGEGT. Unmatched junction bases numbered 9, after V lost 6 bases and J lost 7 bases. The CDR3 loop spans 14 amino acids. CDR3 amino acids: CASSQGQASNTQYF. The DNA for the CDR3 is TGTGCCAGCAGCCAGGGACAGGCCTCAAATACGCAGTATTTT.

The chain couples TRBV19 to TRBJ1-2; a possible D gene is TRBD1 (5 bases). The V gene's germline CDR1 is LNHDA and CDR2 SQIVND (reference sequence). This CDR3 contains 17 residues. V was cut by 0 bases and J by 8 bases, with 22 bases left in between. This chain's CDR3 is CASSIDHQQVLTSGYTF. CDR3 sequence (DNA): TGTGCCAGTAGTATAGATCATCAACAGGTCCTCACTAGCGGCTACACCTTC.

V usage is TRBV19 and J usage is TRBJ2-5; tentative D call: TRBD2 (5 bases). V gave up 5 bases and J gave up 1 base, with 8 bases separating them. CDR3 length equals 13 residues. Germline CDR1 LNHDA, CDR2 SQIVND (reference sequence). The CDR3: CASSSGSQETQYF. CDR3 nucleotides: TGTGCCAGTAGTTCGGGGTCCCAAGAGACCCAGTACTTC.

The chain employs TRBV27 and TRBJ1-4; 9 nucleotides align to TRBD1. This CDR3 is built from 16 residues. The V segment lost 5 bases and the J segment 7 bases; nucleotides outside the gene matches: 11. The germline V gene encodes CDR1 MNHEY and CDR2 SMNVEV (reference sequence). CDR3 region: CASSHKQGALTEKLFF. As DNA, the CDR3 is TGTGCCAGCAGTCACAAACAGGGGGCGCTGACTGAAAAACTGTTTTTT.

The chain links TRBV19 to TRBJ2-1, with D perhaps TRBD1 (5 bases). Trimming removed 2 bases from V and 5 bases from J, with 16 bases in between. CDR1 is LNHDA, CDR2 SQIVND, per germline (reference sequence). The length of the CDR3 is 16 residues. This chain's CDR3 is CASSIRGLRSNNEQFF. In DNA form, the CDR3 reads TGTGCCAGTAGTATAAGGGGTCTTCGTTCTAACAATGAGCAGTTCTTC.

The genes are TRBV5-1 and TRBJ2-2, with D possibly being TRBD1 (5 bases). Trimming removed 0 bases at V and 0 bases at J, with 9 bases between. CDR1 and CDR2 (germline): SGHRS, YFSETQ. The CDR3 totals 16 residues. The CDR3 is CASSLDTGANTGELFF. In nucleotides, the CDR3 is TGCGCCAGCAGCTTGGATACAGGAGCGAACACCGGGGAGCTGTTTTTT.